This TCR beta chain appears in the sequencing data of a study of cytomegalovirus exposure and HLA in healthy donors. The overall study: Researchers found that under 90% of some 400 genotyped donors fell within the Caucasian-associated ancestry cluster. Study conclusions and caveats: The study flagged around 150 TCR beta chains as cytomegalovirus-associated. Productive rates of about 87% or about 30% were seen for most TCR beta V segments in an earlier analysis.

This clone was counted a few times. As yet, its antigen is unknown. The germline V gene has CDR1 KGHSH and CDR2 LQKENI. The CDR3 contains 14 residues. V dropped 5 bases and J dropped 5 bases, with 13 bases sitting between them. This PCR relied on a set of 60 Vbeta primers and 13 Jbeta primers. TCRdb's table, derived via immunoSEQ multiplex PCR, lists solely in-frame clones and lacks some. The data show about 190,000 clones, around 87% seen once. The chain employs TRBV18 and TRBJ1-5; no clear D. Specimen: PBMCs. The receptor was isolated from a man aged 25-45 years in good health and CMV-seronegative. CDR3 nucleotides: TGTGCCAGCTCAGGCCGGGAGAGGGATCAGCCCCAGCATTTT. Protein sequence: CASSGRERDQPQHF.